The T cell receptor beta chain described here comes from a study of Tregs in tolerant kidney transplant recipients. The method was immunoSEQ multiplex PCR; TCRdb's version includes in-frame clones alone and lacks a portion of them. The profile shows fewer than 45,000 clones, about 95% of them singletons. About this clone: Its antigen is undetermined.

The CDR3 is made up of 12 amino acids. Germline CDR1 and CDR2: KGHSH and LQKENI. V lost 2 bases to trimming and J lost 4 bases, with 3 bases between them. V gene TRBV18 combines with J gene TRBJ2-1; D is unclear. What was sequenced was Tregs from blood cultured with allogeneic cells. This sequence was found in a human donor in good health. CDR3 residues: CASSPLYNEQFF. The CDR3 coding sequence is TGTGCCAGCTCACCATTATACAATGAGCAGTTCTTC.